This TCR beta chain was obtained from a study of T cells in women clearing cervical HPV infection. Study context: Case blood was drawn a median approximately 150 days after lesion detection. Study conclusions and caveats: TRBV6-7 relative abundance averaged 0.11% in cases and approximately 0.15% in controls. Associations may precede or follow infection; HPV-specific or memory T cells were not isolated.

Trimming stripped 0 bases from V and 7 bases from J, with 10 bases between. Germline V gene data show CDR1 as SGHNT and CDR2 as YYREEE (reference sequence). The CDR3 sequence is 13 residues long. The table came from immunoSEQ multiplex PCR; TCRdb's copy has only in-frame clones and leaves some out. Its clone listing holds tens of thousands of clones. Worth noting for this clone: The antigen remains unidentified. The read terminates 3 residues before the CDR3 end, so the remaining end is supplied by the germline J gene.

The genes are TRBV5-4 and TRBJ1-2; maybe TRBD1 (5 bases). The sample comprised blood buffy coat. The receptor's source is a woman aged 18-70 years with a cervical HPV16 infection that either progressed to CIN3+ or cleared (not recorded which). The CDR3 protein is CASSLAGSSGYTF. The CDR3 DNA, read in part, is TGTGCCAGCAGCTTGGCAGGGTCGTCTGGC. The full variable domain, its missing parts supplied by reference TRBV5-4 and TRBJ1-2, is ETGVTQSPTHLIKTRGQQVTLRCSSQSGHNTVSWYQQALGQGPQFIFQYYREEENGRGNFPPRFSGLQFPNYSSELNVNALELDDSALYLCASSLAGSSGYTFGSGTRLTVV.